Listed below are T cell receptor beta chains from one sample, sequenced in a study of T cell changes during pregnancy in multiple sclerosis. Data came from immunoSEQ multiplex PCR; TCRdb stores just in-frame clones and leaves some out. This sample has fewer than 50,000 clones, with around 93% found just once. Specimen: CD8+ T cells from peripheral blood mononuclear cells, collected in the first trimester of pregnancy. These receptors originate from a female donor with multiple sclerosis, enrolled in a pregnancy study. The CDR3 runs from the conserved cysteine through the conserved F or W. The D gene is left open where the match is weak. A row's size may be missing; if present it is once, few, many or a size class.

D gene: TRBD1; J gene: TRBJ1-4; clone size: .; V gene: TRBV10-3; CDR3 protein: CAISEPTTGNEKLFF; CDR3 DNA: TGTGCCATCAGTGAGCCCACGACAGGGAATGAAAAACTGTTTTTT
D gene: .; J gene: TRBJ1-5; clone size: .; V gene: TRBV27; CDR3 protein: CASSLMSNQPQHF; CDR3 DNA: TGTGCCAGCAGTCTAATGAGCAATCAGCCCCAGCATTTT
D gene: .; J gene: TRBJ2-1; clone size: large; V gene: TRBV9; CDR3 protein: CASSGFGWGPYNEQFF; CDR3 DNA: TGTGCCAGCAGCGGATTCGGGTGGGGCCCCTACAATGAGCAGTTCTTC
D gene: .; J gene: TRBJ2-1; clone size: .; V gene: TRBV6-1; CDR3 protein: CASSDTGGRAYNEQFF; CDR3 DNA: TGTGCCAGCAGTGATACGGGGGGCCGGGCCTACAATGAGCAGTTCTTC
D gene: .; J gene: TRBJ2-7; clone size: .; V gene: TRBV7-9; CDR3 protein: CASSSGTESSYEQYF; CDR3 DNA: TGTGCCAGCAGCTCCGGGACTGAGAGCTCCTACGAGCAGTACTTC
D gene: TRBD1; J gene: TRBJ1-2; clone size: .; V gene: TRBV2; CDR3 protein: CASSETGQGFYGYTF; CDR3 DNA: TGTGCCAGCAGTGAAACGGGACAGGGGTTCTATGGCTACACCTTC
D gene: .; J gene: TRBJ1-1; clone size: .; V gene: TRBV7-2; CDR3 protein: CASSLGRGYTEAFF; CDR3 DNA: TGTGCCAGCAGCTTAGGACGGGGATATACTGAAGCTTTCTTT
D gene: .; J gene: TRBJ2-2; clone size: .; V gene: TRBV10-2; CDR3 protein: CASSGTGNTGELFF; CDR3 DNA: TGCGCCAGCAGTGGAACGGGAAACACCGGGGAGCTGTTTTTT
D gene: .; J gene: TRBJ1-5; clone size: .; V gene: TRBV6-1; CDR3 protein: CASSEIPPRIDQPQHF; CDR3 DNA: TGTGCCAGCAGTGAAATCCCCCCCAGGATAGATCAGCCCCAGCATTTT
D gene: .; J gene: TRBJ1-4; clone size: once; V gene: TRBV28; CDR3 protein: CASSPPPGATNEKLFF; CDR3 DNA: TGTGCCAGCAGCCCACCCCCAGGGGCAACTAATGAAAAACTGTTTTTT
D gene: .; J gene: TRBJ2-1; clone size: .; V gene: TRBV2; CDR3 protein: CASGADPYNEQFF; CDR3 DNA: TGTGCCAGCGGGGCAGATCCCTACAATGAGCAGTTCTTC
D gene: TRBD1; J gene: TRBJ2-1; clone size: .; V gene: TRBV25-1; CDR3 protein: CASSEWGQGQSEQFF; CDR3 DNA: TGTGCCAGCAGTGAATGGGGACAGGGGCAGAGTGAGCAGTTCTTC
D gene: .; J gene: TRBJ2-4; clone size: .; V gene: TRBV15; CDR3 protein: CATSSHKNIQYF; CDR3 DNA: TGTGCCACCAGCAGCCACAAAAACATTCAGTACTTC
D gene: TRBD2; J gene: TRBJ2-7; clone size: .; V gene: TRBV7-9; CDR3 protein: CASSPPGTSGALTYEQYF; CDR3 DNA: TGTGCCAGCAGCCCTCCCGGGACTAGCGGGGCCCTTACCTACGAGCAGTACTTC
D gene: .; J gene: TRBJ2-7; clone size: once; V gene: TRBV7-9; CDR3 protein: CASSVQGERRYEQYF; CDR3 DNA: TGTGCCAGCAGCGTCCAGGGCGAACGCCGCTACGAGCAGTACTTC